What follows are 14 T cell receptor beta chains derived from one specimen sequenced in a study of T cell clonality in common variable immunodeficiency. The study, taken as a whole, reports: In common variable immunodeficiency, TCR beta chains reportedly carried fewer deletions and N-nucleotide insertions.

No antigens are known for them. The data were produced by immunoSEQ multiplex PCR, yet TCRdb's version contains in-frame clones alone and is incomplete. The sample contains 15,000 to 20,000 clones, none of them singletons. Sequencing was performed on peripheral blood mononuclear cells. These receptor sequences come from a human donor with common variable immunodeficiency.

This clone was recorded a few times. The read terminates 3 residues before the CDR3 end, so the remaining end is supplied by the germline J gene. The chain employs TRBV2 and TRBJ1-6, with TRBD1 matching 8 bases. Germline-derived CDR1 and CDR2 are SNHLY and FYNNEI. This CDR3 is 14 amino acids long. V trimming: 7 bases; J trimming: 11 bases; junction bases outside the gene matches: 10. CDR3 bases read: TGTGCCAGCATCACCGGGACAGGCGCTACACCC. Protein sequence: CASITGTGATP. In full, the CDR3 is CASITGTGATPLHF.

This clone was seen more than once but under ten times. The read ends 3 residues early relative to the CDR3; the germline J gene fills the gap. The V call is TRBV20-1, the J call TRBJ2-7; D is unclear. Germline lookup yields CDR1 DFQATT and CDR2 SNEGSKA (reference sequence). The CDR3 sequence is 14 residues long. V was trimmed by 3 bases and J by 0 bases, leaving 12 bases between them. The CDR3 DNA, read in part, is TGCAGTGCTAGTAGAACAGCCCTCTCCTACGAG. Protein: CSASRTALSYE. The entire CDR3 protein reads CSASRTALSYEQYF.

This clone was observed at least ten times. The CDR3 goes on 3 residues after the read ends, and that part is filled in from the germline J gene. J is TRBJ2-1 and V is TRBV19, with 9 positions matching TRBD1. J was trimmed by 3 bases and V by 3 bases; bases with no gene match: 9. Germline V gene sequence: CDR1 LNHDA, CDR2 SQIVND (reference sequence). The CDR3 covers 17 residues. This CDR3 is CASSIGTTGGSYNEQFF. Partial CDR3 DNA: TGTGCCAGTAGTATTGGGACCACAGGGGGCAGCTACAATGAG.

A remark on this clone: The sequenced fragment ends 3 residues before the CDR3 boundary, so the rest is inferred from the germline J gene. The V and J genes are TRBV6-2 or TRBV6-3 and TRBJ1-5; 9 bases align to TRBD1. V shed 5 bases and J 3 bases; nucleotides not matched to a gene: 5. This CDR3 comprises 15 residues. The germline V gene has CDR1 MNHEY and CDR2 SVGEGT. The CDR3 bases that were read are TGTGCCAGCAGTGGGGACAGGGCGCCCAATCAGCCC. Protein: CASSGDRAPNQP. The CDR3 in full is CASSGDRAPNQPQHF.

This clone was detected many times. The CDR3 is cut off 3 residues early in the read; its end comes from the germline J gene. V and J are TRBV7-2 and TRBJ2-2, with TRBD1 as a possible D gene (5 bases). CDR1 SGHTA and CDR2 FQGNSA come from the germline V gene. The V end lost 5 bases, the J end lost 7 bases, and 17 bases lay between the germline ends. This CDR3 has 15 amino acids. CDR3 amino acids: CASSMARVRNGELFF. The CDR3 bases that were read are TGTGCCAGCAGCATGGCCAGGGTTCGTAACGGGGAG.

This clone was recorded many times. The CDR3 end falls 3 residues outside the read, so it is completed with the germline J gene. This chain links TRBV6-2 or TRBV6-3 with TRBJ2-7; 10 nucleotides line up with TRBD1. The CDR3 length is 15 residues. Germline CDR1 MNHEY, CDR2 SVGEGT. V trimming: 7 bases; J trimming: 4 bases; junction bases outside the gene matches: 10. The chain's CDR3 is CASISFRDRGYEQYF. Partial CDR3 DNA: TGTGCCAGCATTTCCTTCCGGGACAGGGGTTACGAG.

This clone was seen at least ten times. The read falls 3 residues short of the CDR3 end, and the missing part is taken from the germline J gene. The V gene is TRBV5-1, the J gene TRBJ2-1; 12 nucleotides agree with TRBD2. The CDR3 runs 15 residues. Looked up from germline, CDR1 is SGHRS and CDR2 is YFSETQ. V trimming: 4 bases; J trimming: 8 bases; junction bases outside the gene matches: 7. The chain's CDR3 is CASSVGLAGLDEQFF. The DNA read from the CDR3 is TGCGCCAGCAGCGTCGGACTAGCGGGGTTGGATGAG. The full variable domain, with the rest looked up from reference TRBV5-1 and TRBJ2-1, is KAGVTQTPRYLIKTRGQQVTLSCSPISGHRSVSWYQQTPGQGLQFLFEYFSETQRNKGNFPGRFSGRQFSNSRSEMNVSTLELGDSALYLCASSVGLAGLDEQFFGPGTRLTVL.

This clone was recorded at least ten times. The CDR3 is cut off 3 residues early in the read; its end comes from the germline J gene. J is TRBJ1-1 and V is TRBV7-9; 7 bases are shared with TRBD1. This CDR3 has 15 amino acids. The V gene's germline CDR1 is SEHNR and CDR2 FQNEAQ (reference sequence). Losses at the gene ends were 7 bases for V and 1 base for J; bases not matched to a gene: 9. The CDR3 DNA, read in part, is TGTGCCAGCAAAGAACAGGGGCGCCGGAACACTGAA. Protein sequence: CASKEQGRRNTE. The full-length CDR3 reads as CASKEQGRRNTEAFF.

This clone was seen only a few times. The CDR3 end falls 3 residues outside the read, so it is completed with the germline J gene. The chain employs TRBV19 and TRBJ2-3; 13 nucleotides agree with TRBD2. J lost 2 bases, V lost 3 bases, and 11 bases had no gene match. CDR1 LNHDA and CDR2 SQIVND come from the germline V gene (reference sequence). The CDR3 extends over 19 amino acids. The chain's CDR3 is CASSMGLAGPHCSTDTQYF. The sequenced part of the CDR3 DNA is TGTGCCAGTAGTATGGGACTAGCGGGGCCCCACTGTTCCACAGATACG.

Only a few counts were recorded for this clone. The CDR3 extends 3 residues past the end of the read, so its final part is completed from the germline J gene. This sequence joins TRBV19 and TRBJ1-1; D gene unclear. The V and J ends lost 5 bases and 2 bases respectively, with 12 bases between them. CDR3 size: 14 residues. Germline CDR1 and CDR2: LNHDA and SQIVND (reference sequence). The CDR3 DNA, read in part, is TGTGCCAGTAGTCACGACACCTCAAACACTGAA. As protein: CASSHDTSNTE. The CDR3 as a whole reads CASSHDTSNTEAFF.

By share, this clone ranks as medium-sized. The read ends 3 residues shy of where the CDR3 ends; the end is completed using the germline J gene. The genes are TRBV20-1 and TRBJ1-6; no clear D gene. The V gene's germline CDR1 is DFQATT and CDR2 SNEGSKA (reference sequence). V was pared by 0 bases and J by 8 bases, with 11 bases between. CDR3 size: 14 residues. The CDR3 loop is CSARDPSRDSPLHF. CDR3 DNA (partial): TGCAGTGCTAGAGATCCATCCCGGGATTCACCC.

This clone was recorded at least ten times. The read is 3 residues too short to cover the CDR3 end, so that end is filled in from the germline J gene. The chain uses TRBV28 and TRBJ1-5; 8 nucleotides align to TRBD1. CDR1 and CDR2 (germline): MDHEN, SYDVKM. J lost 4 bases, V lost 7 bases, and 6 bases had no gene match. The CDR3 has 14 amino acids. This CDR3 reads CASTQGDRNQPQHF. CDR3 bases read: TGTGCCAGCACCCAAGGGGACAGGAATCAGCCC.

This clone was seen only a few times. CDR3 bases read: TGTGCCAGCGCAGGGGGCAGCAATCAGCCC. It is translated as CASAGGSNQP. The full CDR3 reads CASAGGSNQPQHF. The rearrangement links TRBV2 to TRBJ1-5; 8 nucleotides line up with TRBD1. The CDR3 is cut off 3 residues early in the read; its end comes from the germline J gene. Trimming at V came to 8 bases and at J to 1 base, leaving 1 base not matched to a gene. The CDR3 runs to 13 residues. Per the germline V gene, CDR1 is SNHLY and CDR2 is FYNNEI. The complete variable domain, with remaining parts taken from reference TRBV2 and TRBJ1-5, reads EPEVTQTPSHQVTQMGQEVILRCVPISNHLYFYWYRQILGQKVEFLVSFYNNEISEKSEIFDDQFSVERPDGSNFTLKIRSTKLEDSAMYFCASAGGSNQPQHFGDGTRLSIL.

This clone is medium-sized within its sample. The read falls 3 residues short of the CDR3 end, and the missing part is taken from the germline J gene. The V call is TRBV6-2 or TRBV6-3, the J call TRBJ2-7, with no clear D. V was shortened by 3 bases and J by 1 base, with 7 bases between the two germline ends. The CDR3 is made up of 13 amino acids. Germline V CDR1 and CDR2: MNHEY, SVGEGT. CDR3 protein: CASSYIFSYEQYF. Partial CDR3 DNA: TGTGCCAGCAGTTATATATTTTCCTACGAG.